This TCR beta chain was identified during a study of T cell changes during pregnancy in multiple sclerosis. Libraries were prepared by immunoSEQ multiplex PCR; TCRdb keeps only in-frame clonotypes and omits some of them. Counted here are 35,000 or so clones, about nine tenths occurring once; the ten biggest clones make up 2.5% to 3%. This clone was observed a handful of times. Distinct nucleotide sequences in the sample also encode this CDR3. CDR1 and CDR2 (germline): MDHEN, SYDVKM. The CDR3 contains 14 residues. V was shortened by 3 bases and J by 0 bases, with 8 bases between the two germline ends. The TCR originated in a female donor in good health, enrolled as a control in a pregnancy study. Sequences were derived from CD4+ T cells from peripheral blood mononuclear cells, sampled in the third trimester of pregnancy. V usage is TRBV28 and J usage is TRBJ1-1; unclear D gene. CDR3 in DNA: TGTGCCAGCAGTTTTGGTGGCTTGAACACTGAAGCTTTCTTT. It specifies CASSFGGLNTEAFF.